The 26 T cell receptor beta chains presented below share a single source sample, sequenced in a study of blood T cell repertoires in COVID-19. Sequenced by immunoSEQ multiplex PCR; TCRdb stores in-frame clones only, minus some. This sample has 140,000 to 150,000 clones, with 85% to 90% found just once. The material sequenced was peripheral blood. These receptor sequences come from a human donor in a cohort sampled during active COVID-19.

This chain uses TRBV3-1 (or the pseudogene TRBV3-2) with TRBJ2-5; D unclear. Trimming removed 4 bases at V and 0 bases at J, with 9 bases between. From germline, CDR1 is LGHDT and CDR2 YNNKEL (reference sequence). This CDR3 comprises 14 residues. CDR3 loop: CASSRYSNQETQYF. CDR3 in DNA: TGTGCCAGCAGCCGATATAGTAACCAAGAGACCCAGTACTTC.

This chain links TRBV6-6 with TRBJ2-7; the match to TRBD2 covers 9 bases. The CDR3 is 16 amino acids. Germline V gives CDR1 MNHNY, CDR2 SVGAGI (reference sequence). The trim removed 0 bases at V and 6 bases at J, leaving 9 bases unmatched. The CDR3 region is CASSYSGGRAGGEQYF. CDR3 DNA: TGTGCCAGCAGTTACTCCGGCGGGAGGGCGGGTGGCGAGCAGTACTTC.

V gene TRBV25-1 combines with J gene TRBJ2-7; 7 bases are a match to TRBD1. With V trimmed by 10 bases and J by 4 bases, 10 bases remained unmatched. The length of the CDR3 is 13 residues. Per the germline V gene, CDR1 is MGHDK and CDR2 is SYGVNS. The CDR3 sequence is CANIRDSIYEQYF. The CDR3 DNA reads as TGTGCCAATATACGGGACAGCATTTACGAGCAGTACTTC.

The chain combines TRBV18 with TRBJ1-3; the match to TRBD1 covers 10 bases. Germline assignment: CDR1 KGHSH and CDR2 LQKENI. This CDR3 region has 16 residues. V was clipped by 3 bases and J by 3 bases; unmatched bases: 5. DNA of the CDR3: TGTGCCAGCTCACCCGGGACAGGGGCGATTGGAAACACCATATATTTT. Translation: CASSPGTGAIGNTIYF. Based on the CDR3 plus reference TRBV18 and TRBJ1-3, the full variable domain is NAGVMQNPRHLVRRRGQEARLRCSPMKGHSHVYWYRQLPEEGLKFMVYLQKENIIDESGMPKERFSAEFPKEGPSILRIQQVVRGDSAAYFCASSPGTGAIGNTIYFGEGSWLTVV.

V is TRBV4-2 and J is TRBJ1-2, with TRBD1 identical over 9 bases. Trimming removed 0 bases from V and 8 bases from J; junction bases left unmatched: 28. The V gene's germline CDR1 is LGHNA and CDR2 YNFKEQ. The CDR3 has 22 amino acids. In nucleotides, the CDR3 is TGTGCCAGCAGCCAAGACCCCGCGACCACACGACAGGGGGGCGTATTAGTGCGAGGCTACACCTTC. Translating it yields CASSQDPATTRQGGVLVRGYTF.

CDR3 loop: CASSQERGGGIYNEQFF. DNA of the CDR3: TGTGCCAGCAGCCAAGAAAGGGGGGGAGGGATCTACAATGAGCAGTTCTTC. V and J are TRBV4-2 and TRBJ2-1, with D perhaps TRBD2 (7 bases). Trimming stripped 0 bases from V and 3 bases from J, with 15 bases between. CDR1 LGHNA and CDR2 YNFKEQ come from the germline V gene. This CDR3 is 17 amino acids long.

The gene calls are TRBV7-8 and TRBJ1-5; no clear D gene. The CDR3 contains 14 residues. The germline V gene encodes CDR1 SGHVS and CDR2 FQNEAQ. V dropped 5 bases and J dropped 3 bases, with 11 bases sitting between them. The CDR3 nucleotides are TGTGCCAGCAGCCCAGTCACGAACAATCAGCCCCAGCATTTT. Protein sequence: CASSPVTNNQPQHF.

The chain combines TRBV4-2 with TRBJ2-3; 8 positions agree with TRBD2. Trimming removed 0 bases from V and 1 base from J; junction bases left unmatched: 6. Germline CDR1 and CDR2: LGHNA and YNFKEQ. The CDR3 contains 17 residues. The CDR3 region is CASSQDSSGSGTDTQYF. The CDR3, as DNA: TGTGCCAGCAGCCAAGATTCAAGCGGGAGTGGCACAGATACGCAGTATTTT.

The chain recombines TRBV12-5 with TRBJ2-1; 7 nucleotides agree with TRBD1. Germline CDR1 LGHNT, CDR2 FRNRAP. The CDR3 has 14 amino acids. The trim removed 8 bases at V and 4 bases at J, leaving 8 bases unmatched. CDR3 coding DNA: TGTGCTAGTCGCCTCGGACAGGAATACAATGAGCAGTTCTTC. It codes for CASRLGQEYNEQFF.

CDR3 protein: CASSFAGPNSPLHF. The CDR3 region has the DNA TGTGCCAGCAGTTTCGCAGGGCCTAATTCACCCCTCCACTTT. The gene calls are TRBV27 and TRBJ1-6, with D possibly matching TRBD1 (5 bases). This CDR3 spans 14 amino acids. CDR1 is MNHEY and CDR2 is SMNVEV in the germline V gene (reference sequence). Trimming left V 3 bases short and J 6 bases short, with 9 bases between.

As DNA, the CDR3 is TGTGCCAGCAGCCAGGCAGGGATCGGAAACACCATATATTTT. It translates to CASSQAGIGNTIYF. The J gene is TRBJ1-3, the V gene TRBV7-2, with TRBD1 as a possible D gene (5 bases). This CDR3 contains 14 residues. The V gene lost 5 bases and the J gene lost 4 bases, with 12 bases spanning the gap. Per the germline V gene, CDR1 is SGHTA and CDR2 is FQGNSA. Full variable domain (rest looked up from reference TRBV7-2 and TRBJ1-3): GAGVSQSPSNKVTEKGKDVELRCDPISGHTALYWYRQSLGQGLEFLIYFQGNSAPDKSGLPSDRFSAERTGGSVSTLTIQRTQQEDSAVYLCASSQAGIGNTIYFGEGSWLTVV.

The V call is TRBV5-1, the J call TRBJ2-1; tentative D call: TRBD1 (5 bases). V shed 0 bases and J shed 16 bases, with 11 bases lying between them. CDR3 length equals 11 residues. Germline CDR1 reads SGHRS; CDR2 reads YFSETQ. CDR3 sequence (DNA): TGCGCCAGCAGCTTGGGACAGTGGTCATTCTTC. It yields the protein CASSLGQWSFF. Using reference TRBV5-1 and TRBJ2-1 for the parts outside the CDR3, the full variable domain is KAGVTQTPRYLIKTRGQQVTLSCSPISGHRSVSWYQQTPGQGLQFLFEYFSETQRNKGNFPGRFSGRQFSNSRSEMNVSTLELGDSALYLCASSLGQWSFFGPGTRLTVL.

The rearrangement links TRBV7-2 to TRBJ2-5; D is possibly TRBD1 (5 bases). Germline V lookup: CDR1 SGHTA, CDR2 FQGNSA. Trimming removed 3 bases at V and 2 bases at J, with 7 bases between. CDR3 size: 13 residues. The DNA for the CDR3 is TGTGCCAGCAGCTTGGGGCGGCAAGAGACCCAGTACTTC. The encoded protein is CASSLGRQETQYF.

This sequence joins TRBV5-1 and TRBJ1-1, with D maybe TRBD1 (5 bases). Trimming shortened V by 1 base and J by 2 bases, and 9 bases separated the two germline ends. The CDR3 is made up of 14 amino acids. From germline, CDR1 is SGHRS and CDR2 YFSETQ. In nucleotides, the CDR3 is TGCGCCAGCAGCTTGACCCAGGGAAACACTGAAGCTTTCTTT. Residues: CASSLTQGNTEAFF.

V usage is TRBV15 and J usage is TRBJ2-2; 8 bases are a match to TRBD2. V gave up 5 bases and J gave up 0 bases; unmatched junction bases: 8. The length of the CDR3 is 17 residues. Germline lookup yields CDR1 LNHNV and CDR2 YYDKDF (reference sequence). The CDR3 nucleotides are TGTGCCACCAGCGAGCCCGGGGGGGCCTCGAACACCGGGGAGCTGTTTTTT. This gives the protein CATSEPGGASNTGELFF.

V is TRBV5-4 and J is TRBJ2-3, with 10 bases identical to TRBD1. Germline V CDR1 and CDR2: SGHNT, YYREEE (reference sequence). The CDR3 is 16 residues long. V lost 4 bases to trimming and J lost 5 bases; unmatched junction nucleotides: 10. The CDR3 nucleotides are TGTGCCAGCAGCCCTACACGACAGGGGGCTGGAGATACGCAGTATTTT. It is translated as CASSPTRQGAGDTQYF.

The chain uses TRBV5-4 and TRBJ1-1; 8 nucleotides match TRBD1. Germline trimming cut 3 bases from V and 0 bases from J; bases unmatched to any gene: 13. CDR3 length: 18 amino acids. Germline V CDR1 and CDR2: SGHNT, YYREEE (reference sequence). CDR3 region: CASSYREAGGALNTEAFF. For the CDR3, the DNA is TGTGCCAGCAGCTACCGGGAGGCAGGGGGCGCCTTGAACACTGAAGCTTTCTTT.

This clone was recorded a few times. DNA of the CDR3: TGTGCCAGCAGCATCAGACAGGGATCCCTATCTGGGGCCAACGTCCTGACTTTC. Its protein is CASSIRQGSLSGANVLTF. This chain joins TRBV5-6 and TRBJ2-6; 7 bases agree with TRBD1. Trimming took 4 bases from V and 1 from J; bases not matched to a gene: 11. CDR1 and CDR2 from the germline V gene are SGHDT and YYEEEE. This CDR3 region has 18 residues.

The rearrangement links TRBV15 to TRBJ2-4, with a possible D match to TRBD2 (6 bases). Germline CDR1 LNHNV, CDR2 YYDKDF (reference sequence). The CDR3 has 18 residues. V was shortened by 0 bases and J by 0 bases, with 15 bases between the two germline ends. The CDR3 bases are TGTGCCACCAGCAGAGATCGGGCGGGACGGTTAGCCAAAAACATTCAGTACTTC. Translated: CATSRDRAGRLAKNIQYF.

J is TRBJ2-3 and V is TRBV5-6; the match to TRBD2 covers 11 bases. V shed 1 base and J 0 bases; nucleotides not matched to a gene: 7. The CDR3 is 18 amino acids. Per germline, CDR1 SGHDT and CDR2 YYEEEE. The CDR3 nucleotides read TGTGCCAGCAGCTTGAGTCTAGCGGGGGGTACCAGCACAGATACGCAGTATTTT. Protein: CASSLSLAGGTSTDTQYF.

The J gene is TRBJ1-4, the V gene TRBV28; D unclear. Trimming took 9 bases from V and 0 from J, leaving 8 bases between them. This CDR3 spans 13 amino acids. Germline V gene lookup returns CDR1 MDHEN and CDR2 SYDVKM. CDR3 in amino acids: CASRESTNEKLFF. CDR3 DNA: TGTGCCAGTCGGGAGTCAACTAATGAAAAACTGTTTTTT.

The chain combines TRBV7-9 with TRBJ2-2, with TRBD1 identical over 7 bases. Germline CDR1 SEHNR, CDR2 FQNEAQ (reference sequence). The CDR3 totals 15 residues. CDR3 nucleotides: TGTGTCACAAGGGGGACAGCCAGGAACACCGGGGAGCTGTTTTTT. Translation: CVTRGTARNTGELFF.

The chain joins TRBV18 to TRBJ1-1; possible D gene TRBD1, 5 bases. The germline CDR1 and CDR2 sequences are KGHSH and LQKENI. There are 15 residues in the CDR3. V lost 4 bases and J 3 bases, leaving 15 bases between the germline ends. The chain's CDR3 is CASSLHGGGDTEAFF. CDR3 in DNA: TGTGCCAGCTCACTTCACGGGGGAGGGGACACTGAAGCTTTCTTT.

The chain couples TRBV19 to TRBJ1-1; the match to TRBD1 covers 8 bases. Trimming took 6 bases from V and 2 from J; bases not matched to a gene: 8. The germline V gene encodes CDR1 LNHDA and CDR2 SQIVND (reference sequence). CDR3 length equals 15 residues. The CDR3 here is CASRVGQGGNTEAFF. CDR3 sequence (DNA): TGTGCCAGTAGGGTCGGACAGGGAGGAAACACTGAAGCTTTCTTT.

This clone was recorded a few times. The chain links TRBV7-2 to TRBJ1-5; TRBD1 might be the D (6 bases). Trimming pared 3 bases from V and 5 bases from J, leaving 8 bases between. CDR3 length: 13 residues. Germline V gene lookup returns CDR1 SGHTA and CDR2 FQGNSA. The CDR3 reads CASSFAGDQPQHF. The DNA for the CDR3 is TGTGCCAGCAGCTTCGCAGGGGATCAGCCCCAGCATTTT.

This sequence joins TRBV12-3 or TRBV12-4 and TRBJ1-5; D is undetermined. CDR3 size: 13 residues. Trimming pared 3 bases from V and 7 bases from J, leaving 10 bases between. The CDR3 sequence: CASSLGERQPQHF. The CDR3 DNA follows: TGTGCCAGCAGTTTGGGCGAAAGGCAGCCCCAGCATTTT.